This TCR beta chain was recovered during a study of T cells in Graves' hyperthyroidism and ophthalmopathy. The source material, RNA transcripts, was used to amplify TCR beta CDR3 regions. Using the HTBI primer set, a first-round RT-PCR was run on the TCR CDR3. TCRdb reprocessed the multiplex PCR reads with MiXCR, giving one entry per CDR3 protein. The table lists some 150,000 distinct CDR3 sequences, around 21% of them singletons. V was clipped by 3 bases and J by 4 bases, with 9 bases between them. This CDR3 region has 13 residues. The germline V gene encodes CDR1 MRHNA and CDR2 SNTAGT. This clonotype has more than one count but fewer than ten.

The specimen was blood. The source is a woman between 45 and 60 years old with Graves' hyperthyroidism that later progressed to Graves' ophthalmopathy. The genes are TRBV6-4 and TRBJ1-2; D is unresolved. The CDR3 nucleotides are TGTGCCAGCAGTGATGGCAGTCGCTATGGCTACACCTTC. It specifies CASSDGSRYGYTF.